This entry concerns a single T cell receptor beta chain. The sample belongs to a study of blood T cell repertoires in COVID-19. Measured with immunoSEQ multiplex PCR; TCRdb has only the in-frame clones, and not every one. The sample lists approximately 150,000 clones, 85% to 95% occurring once. Germline CDR1 reads LGHDT; CDR2 reads YNNKEL (reference sequence). Trimming cost V 0 bases and J 8 bases, with 11 bases left between them. The length of the CDR3 is 15 residues. V is TRBV3-1 (or the pseudogene TRBV3-2) and J is TRBJ1-6; D uncertain. Sequencing input: peripheral blood. The source of this sequence is a woman aged 60 to 75 with COVID-19, enrolled during active disease. CDR3 DNA sequence: TGTGCCAGCAGCCAAGAGGCGGCAGCTGATTCACCCCTCCACTTT. This translates into CASSQEAAADSPLHF.